Many counts were recorded for the clone carrying this TCR beta chain. Starting from genomic DNA, TCR beta CDR3 was amplified through two-round multiplex PCR. The first PCR round targeted every TRBV and TRBJ gene with specific primers. There were universal primers used in the second PCR round. In TCRdb, the multiplex PCR reads were re-called with MiXCR into one record per CDR3 protein. The sample shows roughly 12,000 distinct CDR3 sequences, approximately 40% of them seen only once. This record comes from a study of prognosis after radiotherapy for stage I lung cancer. Study at large: Stage I non-small cell lung cancer patients were enrolled in Nanjing, China. This enrollment took place between 2018 and January 2019.

The length of the CDR3 is 15 residues. Germline lookup yields CDR1 ENHRY and CDR2 SYGVKD. The V and J ends lost 7 bases and 0 bases respectively, with 13 bases between them. The sequence was collected from a donor of 50 years or more with non-small cell lung cancer. V usage is TRBV10-3 and J usage is TRBJ1-3; D is unresolved. Sample: PBMCs, taken before or after stereotactic body radiation therapy (not recorded which). CDR3 sequence reads: CAIMADGNSGNTIYF. CDR3 DNA: TGTGCCATCATGGCGGACGGTAACTCTGGAAACACCATATATTTT.